This T cell receptor beta chain derives from a study of T cell responses to AZD1222 COVID-19 vaccine. Study-wide results and caveats: Vaccine-related CD4 TCRs covered spike, predominating at 160-218 and 743-854. White British people made up most donors, females outnumbered males, and clonal diversity was possibly underestimated.

Comment on this clone: The antigen remains unidentified.

TCRdb's table, derived via immunoSEQ multiplex PCR, lists solely in-frame clones and lacks some. In the table there are about 120,000 clones, approximately 89% of which are singletons. Germline loops: CDR1 LGHDT, CDR2 YNNKEL (reference sequence). The CDR3 has 15 residues. Trimming cost V 1 base and J 0 bases, with 8 bases left between them. The V and J genes are TRBV3-1 (or the pseudogene TRBV3-2) and TRBJ2-3, with a possible D match to TRBD2 (6 bases). The origin of this receptor is an adult in good health. Here the sequenced sample was peripheral blood, taken on day 0 of AZD1222 vaccination. CDR3 loop: CASSQGGTSTDTQYF. The CDR3 DNA follows: TGTGCCAGCAGCCAAGGGGGGACTAGCACAGATACGCAGTATTTT.